The next 2 T cell receptor beta chains were all read from a single sample in a study of T cells in Graves' hyperthyroidism and ophthalmopathy. RNA transcripts gave rise to amplified TCR beta CDR3 regions. HTBI primers were the set used in a first-round RT-PCR of the TCR CDR3. TCRdb passed the multiplex PCR reads through MiXCR, listing each CDR3 protein once. The sample has under 500,000 distinct CDR3 sequences, around 15% seen once. The sample taken for sequencing was blood. The receptors shown here come from a man in his fifties or sixties with Graves' ophthalmopathy.

This clonotype was picked up many times. The rearrangement uses TRBV30 and TRBJ1-2; a weak D match, TRBD1 (5 bases). The CDR3 has 12 residues. CDR1 is GTSNPN, CDR2 SVGIG, per germline (reference sequence). The V and J ends lost 5 bases and 8 bases respectively, with 15 bases between them. The CDR3 loop is CAWHTPGRGYTF. CDR3 in DNA: TGTGCCTGGCACACCCCGGGACGGGGCTACACCTTC.

This clonotype was seen repeatedly, ten times or more. J is TRBJ2-1 and V is TRBV11-2; 9 nucleotides align to TRBD2. Trimming took 7 bases from V and 5 from J; bases not matched to a gene: 9. The V gene's germline CDR1 is SGHAT and CDR2 FQNNGV. This CDR3 region has 15 residues. Here the CDR3 DNA reads TGTGCCAGCACCAGAATAGCGGGAGCGGACAATGAGCAGTTCTTC. This encodes CASTRIAGADNEQFF.